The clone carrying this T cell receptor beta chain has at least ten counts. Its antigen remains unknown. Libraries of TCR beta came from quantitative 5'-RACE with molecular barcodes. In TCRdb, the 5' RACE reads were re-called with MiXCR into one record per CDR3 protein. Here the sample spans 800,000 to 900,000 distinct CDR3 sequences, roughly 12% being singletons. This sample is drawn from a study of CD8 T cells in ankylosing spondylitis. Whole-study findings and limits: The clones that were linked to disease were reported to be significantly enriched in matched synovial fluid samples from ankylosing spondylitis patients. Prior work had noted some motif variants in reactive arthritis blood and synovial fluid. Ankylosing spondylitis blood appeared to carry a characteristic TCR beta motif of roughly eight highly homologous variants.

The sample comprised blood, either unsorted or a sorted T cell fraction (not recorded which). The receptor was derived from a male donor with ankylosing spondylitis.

DNA for the CDR3: TGCAGCCTTTTCCTTTGGGCTAGCGGGGGGACGAGCTCCTACAATGAGCAGTTCTTC. Translated, it gives CSLFLWASGGTSSYNEQFF. This chain uses TRBV29-1 with TRBJ2-1; 11 positions agree with TRBD2. The CDR3 is made up of 19 amino acids. J gave up 0 bases and V 8 bases, and 18 bases lay outside the gene matches. CDR1 SQVTM and CDR2 ANQGSEA come from the germline V gene.